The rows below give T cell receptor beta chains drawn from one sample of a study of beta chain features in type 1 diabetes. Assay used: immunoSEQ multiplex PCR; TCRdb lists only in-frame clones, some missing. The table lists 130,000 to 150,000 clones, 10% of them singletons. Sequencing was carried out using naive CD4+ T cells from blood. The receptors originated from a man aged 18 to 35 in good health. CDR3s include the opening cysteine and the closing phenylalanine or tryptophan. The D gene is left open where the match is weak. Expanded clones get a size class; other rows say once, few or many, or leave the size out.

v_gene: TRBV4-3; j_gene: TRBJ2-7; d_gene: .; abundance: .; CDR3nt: TGCGCCAGCAGCCAAGATCACCGAGGGCCTTACGAGCAGTACTTC; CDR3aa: CASSQDHRGPYEQYF
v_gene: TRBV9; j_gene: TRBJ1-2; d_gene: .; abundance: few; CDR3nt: TGTGCCAGCAGCGCCTCCACGGGGGGCTATGGCTACACCTTC; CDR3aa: CASSASTGGYGYTF
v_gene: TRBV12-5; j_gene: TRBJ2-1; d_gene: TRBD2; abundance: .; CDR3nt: TGTGCTAGTGGAAGGACAGGAGATGGGACTAGCGGGGGGGGCTCCTACAATGAGCAGTTCTTC; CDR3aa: CASGRTGDGTSGGGSYNEQFF
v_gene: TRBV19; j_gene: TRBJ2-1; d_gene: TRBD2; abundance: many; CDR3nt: TGTGCCAGTGGTGTACGGCTAGCGGGGGCATACAATGAGCAGTTCTTC; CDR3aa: CASGVRLAGAYNEQFF
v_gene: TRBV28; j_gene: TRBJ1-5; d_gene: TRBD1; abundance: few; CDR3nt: TGTGCCAGCAGTTTACAAAGACAGGGGTCGTTCAGCAATCAGCCCCAGCATTTT; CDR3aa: CASSLQRQGSFSNQPQHF
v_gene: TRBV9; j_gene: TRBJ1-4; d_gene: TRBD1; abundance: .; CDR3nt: TGTGCCAGCAGCGTTCTGGGACAGGGAGGTGAAAAACTGTTTTTT; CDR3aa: CASSVLGQGGEKLFF
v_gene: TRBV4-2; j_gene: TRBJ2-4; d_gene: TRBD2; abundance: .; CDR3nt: TGTGCCAGCAGCCAAGGGGGGGGTGGAAACATTCAGTACTTC; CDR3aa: CASSQGGGGNIQYF
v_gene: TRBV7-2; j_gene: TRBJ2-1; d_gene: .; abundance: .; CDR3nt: TGTGCCAGCAGCTTAGGATACAGAAGCTCCTACAATGAGCAGTTCTTC; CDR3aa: CASSLGYRSSYNEQFF
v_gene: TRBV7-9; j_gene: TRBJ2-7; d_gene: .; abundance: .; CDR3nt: TGTGCCAGCAGCTTAGGCGGGTACCACGAGCAGTACTTC; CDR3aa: CASSLGGYHEQYF
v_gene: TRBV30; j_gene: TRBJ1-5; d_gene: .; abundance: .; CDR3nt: TGTGCCTGGAGTGGAGGGCCCAATCAGCCCCAGCATTTT; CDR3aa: CAWSGGPNQPQHF
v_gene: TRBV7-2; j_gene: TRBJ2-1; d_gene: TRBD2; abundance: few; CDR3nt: TGTGCCAGCAGCCCCGCTACTAGCGGGGGGGCCGATGAGCAGTTCTTC; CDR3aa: CASSPATSGGADEQFF
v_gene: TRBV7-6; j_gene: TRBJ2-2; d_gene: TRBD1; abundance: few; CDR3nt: TGTGCCAGCAGCTCTAGGACAGGGGTCGGGGAGCTGTTTTTT; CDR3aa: CASSSRTGVGELFF
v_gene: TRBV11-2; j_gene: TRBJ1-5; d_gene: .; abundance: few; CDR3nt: TGTGCCAGCAGCTCGGGGGGCGATCAGCCCCAGCATTTT; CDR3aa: CASSSGGDQPQHF
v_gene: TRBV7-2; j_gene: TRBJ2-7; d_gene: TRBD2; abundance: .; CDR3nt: TGTGCCAGCAGCTTGACTAGCGGGGGGCCTACCCACGAGCAGTACTTC; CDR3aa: CASSLTSGGPTHEQYF
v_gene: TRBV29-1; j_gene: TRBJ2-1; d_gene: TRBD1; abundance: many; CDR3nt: TGCAGCGTAGCCGGGACAGGGTTCTATGAGCAGTTCTTC; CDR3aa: CSVAGTGFYEQFF
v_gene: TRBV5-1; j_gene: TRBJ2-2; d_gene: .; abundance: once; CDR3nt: TGCGCCAGCAGCGTCACCGGGACTTTGCCTCCGGGGACCGGGGAGCTGTTTTTT; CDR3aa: CASSVTGTLPPGTGELFF
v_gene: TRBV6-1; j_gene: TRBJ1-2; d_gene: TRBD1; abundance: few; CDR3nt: TGTGCCAGCAGTGCTCAGACAGGGAGAAGCCTTAGATATGGCTACACCTTC; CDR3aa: CASSAQTGRSLRYGYTF
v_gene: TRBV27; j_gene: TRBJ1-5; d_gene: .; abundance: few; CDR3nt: TGTGCCAGCAGTTTCCGGGTTCATCAGCCCCAGCATTTT; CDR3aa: CASSFRVHQPQHF
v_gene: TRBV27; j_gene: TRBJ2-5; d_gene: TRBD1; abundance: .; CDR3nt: TGTGCCAGCAGTTTCGGGACAGGGGTTCGTGAGACCCAGTACTTC; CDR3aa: CASSFGTGVRETQYF
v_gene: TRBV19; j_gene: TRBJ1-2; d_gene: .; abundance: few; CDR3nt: TGTGCCAGTGGCCCAGCGAGGTTTGGCTATGGCTACACCTTC; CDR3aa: CASGPARFGYGYTF
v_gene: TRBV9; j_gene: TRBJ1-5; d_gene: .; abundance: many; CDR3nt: TGTGCCAGCAAACTGGGGAGGGTTAGCAATCAGCCCCAGCATTTT; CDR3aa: CASKLGRVSNQPQHF
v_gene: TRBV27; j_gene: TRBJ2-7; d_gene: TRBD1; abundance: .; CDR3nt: TGTGCCAGCAGTTTATACAGGGGCCACGAGCAGTACTTC; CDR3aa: CASSLYRGHEQYF
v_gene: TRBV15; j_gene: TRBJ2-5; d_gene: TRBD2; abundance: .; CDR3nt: TGTGCCACCAGCAGGGGCGTCATAAGCGGGGGGCAGGGAGAGACCCAGTACTTC; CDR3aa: CATSRGVISGGQGETQYF
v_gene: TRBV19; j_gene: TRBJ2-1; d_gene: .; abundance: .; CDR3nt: TGTGCCAGTAGTGATAGCGGCACTGCCTACAATGAGCAGTTCTTC; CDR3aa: CASSDSGTAYNEQFF
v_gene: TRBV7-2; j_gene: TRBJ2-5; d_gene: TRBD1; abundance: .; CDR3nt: TGTGCCAGCAGACTAACAGGACAGGGGCGCGAGACCCAGTACTTC; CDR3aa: CASRLTGQGRETQYF
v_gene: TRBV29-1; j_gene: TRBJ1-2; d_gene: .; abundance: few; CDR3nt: TGCAGCGTTGGGGAGGGGAACTATGGCTACACCTTC; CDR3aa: CSVGEGNYGYTF
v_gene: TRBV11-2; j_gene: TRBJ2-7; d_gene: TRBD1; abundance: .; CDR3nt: TGTGCCAGCAGCTTCGCCGGGACAGGGGGCAACGAGCAGTACTTC; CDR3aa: CASSFAGTGGNEQYF
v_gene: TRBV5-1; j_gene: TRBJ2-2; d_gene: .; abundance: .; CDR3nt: TGCGCCAGCAGCTTGGACAGCGCCACCGGGAAGCTGTTTTTT; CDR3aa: CASSLDSATGKLFF
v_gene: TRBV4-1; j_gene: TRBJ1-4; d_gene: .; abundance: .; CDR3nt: TGCGCCAGCAGCCAGGGGGGGGCTGGTGAAAAACTGTTTTTT; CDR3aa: CASSQGGAGEKLFF
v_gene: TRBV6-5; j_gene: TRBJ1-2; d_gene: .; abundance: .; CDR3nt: TGTGCCAGCAGTTTCGTAGCAGGGGCTCGAGGAGGCTACACCTTC; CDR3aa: CASSFVAGARGGYTF
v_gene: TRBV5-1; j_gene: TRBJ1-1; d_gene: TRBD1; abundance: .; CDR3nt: TGCGCCAGCAGCCCTCGGGACAGGGGAGGTGAAGCTTTCTTT; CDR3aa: CASSPRDRGGEAFF
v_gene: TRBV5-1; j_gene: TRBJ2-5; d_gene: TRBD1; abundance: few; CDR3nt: TGCGCCAGCAGGAGGCGGGCAGGGGGCGATTCGGTGGAGACCCAGTACTTC; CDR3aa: CASRRRAGGDSVETQYF
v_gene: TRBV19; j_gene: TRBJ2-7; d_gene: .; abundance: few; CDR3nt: TGTGCCAGAATAGACAGGAGTCCCTACGAGCAGTACTTC; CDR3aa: CARIDRSPYEQYF
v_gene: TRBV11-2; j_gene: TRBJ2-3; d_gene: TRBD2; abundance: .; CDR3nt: TGTGCCAGCAGCTTATTAAGACTAGCCAGCACAGATACGCAGTATTTT; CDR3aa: CASSLLRLASTDTQYF
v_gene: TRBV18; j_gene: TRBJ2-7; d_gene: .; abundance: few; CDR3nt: TGTGCCAGCTCACCGTTACCACAGGGACGCGAGCAGTACTTC; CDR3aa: CASSPLPQGREQYF
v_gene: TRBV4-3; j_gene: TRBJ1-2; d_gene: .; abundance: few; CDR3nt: TGCGCCAGCAGCCAAGGGAGGGATAACTATGGCTACACCTTC; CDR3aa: CASSQGRDNYGYTF
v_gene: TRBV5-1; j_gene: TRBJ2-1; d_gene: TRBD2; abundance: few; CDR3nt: TGCGCCAGCAGCTTGGGGCTAGCGGAATACAATGAGCAGTTCTTC; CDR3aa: CASSLGLAEYNEQFF
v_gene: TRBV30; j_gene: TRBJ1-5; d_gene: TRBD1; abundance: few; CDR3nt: TGTGCCTGGAGTGGACAGGGGCCTGGCCAGCCCCAGCATTTT; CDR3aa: CAWSGQGPGQPQHF
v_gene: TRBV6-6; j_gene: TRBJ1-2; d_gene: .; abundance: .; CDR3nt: TGTGCCAGCAGTTACGCCGACGCGACTGGTGGCTACACCTTC; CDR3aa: CASSYADATGGYTF
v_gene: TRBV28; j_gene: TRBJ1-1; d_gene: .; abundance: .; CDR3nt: TGTGCCAGCAGTTTGATCCAGGACACTGAAGCTTTCTTT; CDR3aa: CASSLIQDTEAFF
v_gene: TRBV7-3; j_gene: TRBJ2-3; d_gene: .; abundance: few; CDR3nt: TGTGCCAGCAGCTTAGACCTACAGGTCACAGATACGCAGTATTTT; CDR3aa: CASSLDLQVTDTQYF
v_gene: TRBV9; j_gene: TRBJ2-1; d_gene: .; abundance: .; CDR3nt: TGTGCCAGCAGCGTATCTGACTACTTCTACAATGAGCAGTTCTTC; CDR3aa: CASSVSDYFYNEQFF
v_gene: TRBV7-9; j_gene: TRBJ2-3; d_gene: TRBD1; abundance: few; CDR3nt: TGTGCCAGCAGCCACGGGACAGGGTTCGCAGATACGCAGTATTTT; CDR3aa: CASSHGTGFADTQYF
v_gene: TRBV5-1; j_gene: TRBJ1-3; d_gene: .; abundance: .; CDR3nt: TGCGCCAGCAGCTTGGCTAGCTCTGGAAACACCATATATTTT; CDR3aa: CASSLASSGNTIYF
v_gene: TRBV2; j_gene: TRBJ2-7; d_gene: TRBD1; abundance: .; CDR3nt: TGTGCCAGCAGAGGACAGGGGGCTGGCGAGCAGTACTTC; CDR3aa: CASRGQGAGEQYF
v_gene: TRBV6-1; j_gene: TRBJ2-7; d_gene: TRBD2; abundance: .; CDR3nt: TGTGCCAGCAGTTCCCGACTAGCGGATTCCTACGAGCAGTACTTC; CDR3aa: CASSSRLADSYEQYF
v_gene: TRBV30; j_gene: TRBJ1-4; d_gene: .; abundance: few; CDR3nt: TGTGCCTGGAGTAATCGCCTAATCCCTGAAAAACTGTTTTTT; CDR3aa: CAWSNRLIPEKLFF
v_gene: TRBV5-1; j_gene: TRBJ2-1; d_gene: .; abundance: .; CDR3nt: TGCGCCAGCTTCGGAGGGGGGGGAGAGATCAATGAGCAGTTCTTC; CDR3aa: CASFGGGGEINEQFF
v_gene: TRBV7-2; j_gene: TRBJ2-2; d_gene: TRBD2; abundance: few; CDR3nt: TGTGCCAGCAGCTTACCGCGGGGGGGGACCGGGGAGCTGTTTTTT; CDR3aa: CASSLPRGGTGELFF
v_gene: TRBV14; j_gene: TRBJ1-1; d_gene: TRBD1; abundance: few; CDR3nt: TGTGCCAGCAGCCAAGATGCGGGGACAGGGATTATGAACACTGAAGCTTTCTTT; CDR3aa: CASSQDAGTGIMNTEAFF
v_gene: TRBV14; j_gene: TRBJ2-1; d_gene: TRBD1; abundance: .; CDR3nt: TGTGCCAGCAGGGAGACAGGGGAAACCTACAATGAGCAGTTCTTC; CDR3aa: CASRETGETYNEQFF
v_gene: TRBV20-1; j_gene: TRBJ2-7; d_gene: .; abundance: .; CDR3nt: TGCAGTGCTAGTAACTGGGAGCAGTACTTC; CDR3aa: CSASNWEQYF
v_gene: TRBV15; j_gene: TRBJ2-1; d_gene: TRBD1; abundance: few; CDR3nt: TGTGCCACCAGCAGAGGACAGGGGGTCCATGGTGAGCAGTTCTTC; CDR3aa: CATSRGQGVHGEQFF
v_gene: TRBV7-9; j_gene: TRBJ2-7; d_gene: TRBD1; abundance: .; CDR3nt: TGTGCCAGCAGCTCCCAGGGGACAGGGGTTAGCGAGCAGTACTTC; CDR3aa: CASSSQGTGVSEQYF
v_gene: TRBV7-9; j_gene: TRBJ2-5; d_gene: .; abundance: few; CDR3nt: TGTGCCAGCAGCTTAGGGGGCTGGGGCCAAGAGACCCAGTACTTC; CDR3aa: CASSLGGWGQETQYF
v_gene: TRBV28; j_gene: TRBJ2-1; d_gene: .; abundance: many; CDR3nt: TGTGCCAGCAGCCCCGACAGTTACAATGAGCAGTTCTTC; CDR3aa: CASSPDSYNEQFF
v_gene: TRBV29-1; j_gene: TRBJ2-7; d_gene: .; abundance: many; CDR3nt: TGCAGCGTTGAAGAATCAACCTACGAGCAGTACTTC; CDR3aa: CSVEESTYEQYF
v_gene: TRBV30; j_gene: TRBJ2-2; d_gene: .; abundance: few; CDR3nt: TGTGCCTGGAGTGGCCCGGGGGAAATGAACACCGGGGAGCTGTTTTTT; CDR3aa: CAWSGPGEMNTGELFF
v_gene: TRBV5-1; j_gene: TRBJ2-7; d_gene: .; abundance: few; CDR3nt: TGCGCCAGCAGCTTCGGACTAAGGGGAAGCTCCTACGAGCAGTACTTC; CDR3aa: CASSFGLRGSSYEQYF
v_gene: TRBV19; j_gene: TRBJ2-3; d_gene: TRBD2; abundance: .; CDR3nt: TGTGCAGGCACGGGCGGGGGGGCGTCATATACGCAGTATTTT; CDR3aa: CAGTGGGASYTQYF